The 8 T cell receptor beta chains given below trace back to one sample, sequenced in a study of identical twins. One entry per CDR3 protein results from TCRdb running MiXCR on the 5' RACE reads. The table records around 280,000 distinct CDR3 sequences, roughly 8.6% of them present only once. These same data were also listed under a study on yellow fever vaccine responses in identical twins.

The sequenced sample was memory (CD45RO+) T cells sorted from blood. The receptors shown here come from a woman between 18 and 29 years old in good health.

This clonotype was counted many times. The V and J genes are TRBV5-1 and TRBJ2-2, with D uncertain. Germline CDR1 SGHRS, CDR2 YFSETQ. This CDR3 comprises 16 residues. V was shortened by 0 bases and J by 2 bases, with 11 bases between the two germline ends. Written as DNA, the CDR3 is TGCGCCAGCAGCTTGGAGCAGGTGACTAACACCGGGGAGCTGTTTTTT. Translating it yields CASSLEQVTNTGELFF.

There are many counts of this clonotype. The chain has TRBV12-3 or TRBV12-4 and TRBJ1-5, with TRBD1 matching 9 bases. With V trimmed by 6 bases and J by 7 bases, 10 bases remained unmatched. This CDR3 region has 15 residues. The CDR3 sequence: CASRPGQGVGQPQHF. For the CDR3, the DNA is TGTGCCAGCAGGCCGGGACAGGGTGTGGGACAGCCCCAGCATTTT.

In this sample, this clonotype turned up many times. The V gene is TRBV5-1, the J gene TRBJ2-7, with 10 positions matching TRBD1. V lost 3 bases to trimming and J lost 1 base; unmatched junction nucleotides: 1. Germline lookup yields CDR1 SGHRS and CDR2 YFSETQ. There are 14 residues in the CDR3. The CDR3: CASSWTGGSYEQYF. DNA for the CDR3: TGCGCCAGCAGCTGGACAGGGGGGTCCTACGAGCAGTACTTC.

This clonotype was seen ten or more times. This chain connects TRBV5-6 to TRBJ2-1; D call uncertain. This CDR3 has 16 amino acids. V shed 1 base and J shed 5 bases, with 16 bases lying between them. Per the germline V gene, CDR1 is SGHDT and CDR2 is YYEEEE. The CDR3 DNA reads TGTGCCAGCAGCTTGAGCTCTACCGGGTATGACAATGAGCAGTTCTTC. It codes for CASSLSSTGYDNEQFF.

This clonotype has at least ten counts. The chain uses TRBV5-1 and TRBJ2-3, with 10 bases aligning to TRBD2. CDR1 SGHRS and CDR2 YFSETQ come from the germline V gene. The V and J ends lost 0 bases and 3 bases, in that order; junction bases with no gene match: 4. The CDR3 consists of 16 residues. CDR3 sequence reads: CASSLAASGSTDTQYF. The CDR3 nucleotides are TGCGCCAGCAGCTTGGCGGCTAGCGGGAGTACAGATACGCAGTATTTT.

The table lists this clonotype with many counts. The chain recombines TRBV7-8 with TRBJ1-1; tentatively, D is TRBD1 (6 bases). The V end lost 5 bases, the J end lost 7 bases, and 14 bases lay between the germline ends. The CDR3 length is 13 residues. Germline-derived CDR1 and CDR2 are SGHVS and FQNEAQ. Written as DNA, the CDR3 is TGTGCCAGCAGCCAGACTCAGGGGTTTGAAGCTTTCTTT. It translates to CASSQTQGFEAFF.

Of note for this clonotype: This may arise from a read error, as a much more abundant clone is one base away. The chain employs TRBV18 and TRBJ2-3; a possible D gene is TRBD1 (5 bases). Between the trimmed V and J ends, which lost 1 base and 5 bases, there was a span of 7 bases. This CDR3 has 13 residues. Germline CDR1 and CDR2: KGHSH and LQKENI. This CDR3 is CASSPLDIDTQYF. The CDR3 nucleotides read TGTGCCAGCTCACCACTGGACATAGATACGCAGTATTTT.

CDR3 sequence reads: CASTPDNNSPLHF. The CDR3 nucleotides read TGTGCCAGCACCCCGGATAATAATTCACCCCTCCACTTT. The V call is TRBV12-3 or TRBV12-4, the J call TRBJ1-6; D is unclear. The length of the CDR3 is 13 residues. Trimming removed 7 bases at V and 5 bases at J, with 9 bases between.